One sample yielded the 10 T cell receptor beta chains listed below, sequenced in a study of T cell responses to AZD1222 COVID-19 vaccine. Sequenced by immunoSEQ multiplex PCR; TCRdb stores in-frame clones only, minus some. The data contain under 70,000 clones, about 85% of them seen just once; the ten biggest clones take up less than 25%. The sequences come from peripheral blood, collected on day 0 of AZD1222 vaccination. The receptors were sampled from an adult in good health.

This clone occurred a few times. The chain recombines TRBV29-1 with TRBJ2-1; D gene unclear. This CDR3 is 14 amino acids long. Germline V gene sequence: CDR1 SQVTM, CDR2 ANQGSEA. V was pared by 4 bases and J by 7 bases, with 17 bases between. CDR3 region: CSVVPPRSFNEQFF. In DNA form, the CDR3 reads TGCAGCGTTGTCCCTCCTCGATCCTTTAATGAGCAGTTCTTC.

The CDR3 nucleotides read TGTGCCAGCAGCGGCGACAGGGGCATTTCACCCCTCCACTTT. This gives the protein CASSGDRGISPLHF. J is TRBJ1-6 and V is TRBV9; 8 bases match TRBD1. The germline V gene has CDR1 SGDLS and CDR2 YYNGEE. The CDR3 totals 14 residues. J gave up 9 bases and V 3 bases, and 5 bases lay outside the gene matches.

This chain links TRBV7-2 with TRBJ2-7; D may be TRBD1 (5 bases). Trimming stripped 2 bases from V and 6 bases from J, with 14 bases between. CDR1 and CDR2 from the germline V gene are SGHTA and FQGNSA. The CDR3 consists of 14 residues. The chain's CDR3 is CASSLSRPQGEQYF. CDR3 DNA sequence: TGTGCCAGCAGCTTATCAAGGCCTCAGGGCGAGCAGTACTTC. Based on the CDR3 plus reference TRBV7-2 and TRBJ2-7, the full variable domain is GAGVSQSPSNKVTEKGKDVELRCDPISGHTALYWYRQSLGQGLEFLIYFQGNSAPDKSGLPSDRFSAERTGGSVSTLTIQRTQQEDSAVYLCASSLSRPQGEQYFGPGTRLTVT.

The chain employs TRBV7-2 and TRBJ2-7; 7 nucleotides line up with TRBD1. V lost 4 bases to trimming and J lost 1 base; unmatched junction nucleotides: 10. CDR1 is SGHTA and CDR2 is FQGNSA in the germline V gene. This CDR3 spans 16 amino acids. The CDR3 here is CASSSIDRVGSYEQYF. CDR3 in DNA: TGTGCCAGCAGCTCTATTGACAGGGTAGGATCCTACGAGCAGTACTTC.

This CDR3 is CASSEQQGRDTQYF. As DNA, the CDR3 is TGTGCCAGCAGTGAGCAACAGGGGAGGGATACGCAGTATTTT. The chain carries TRBV25-1 and TRBJ2-3; D might be TRBD1 (7 bases). In germline, CDR1 is MGHDK, CDR2 SYGVNS. CDR3 length equals 14 residues. V was cut by 3 bases and J by 6 bases, with 13 bases left in between. Full variable domain (rest looked up from reference TRBV25-1 and TRBJ2-3): EADIYQTPRYLVIGTGKKITLECSQTMGHDKMYWYQQDPGMELHLIHYSYGVNSTEKGDLSSESTVSRIRTEHFPLTLESARPSHTSQYLCASSEQQGRDTQYFGPGTRLTVL.

This clone was seen a handful of times. The chain couples TRBV19 to TRBJ1-1, with D possibly being TRBD1 (5 bases). Germline values: CDR1 LNHDA, CDR2 SQIVND (reference sequence). V lost 7 bases and J lost 1, with 19 bases in between. The CDR3 is 16 amino acids. The DNA of the CDR3 is TGTGCCAGTATGGAATTTCGCGGTCAGGGGAACACTGAAGCTTTCTTT. Translated, it gives CASMEFRGQGNTEAFF.

This chain connects TRBV19 to TRBJ1-1; the D is unclear. The CDR3 spans 13 residues. V shed 6 bases and J shed 1 base, with 9 bases lying between them. CDR1 and CDR2 from the germline V gene are LNHDA and SQIVND (reference sequence). CDR3 bases: TGTGCCAGTAGCCTTCAAAAGAACACTGAAGCTTTCTTT. Translating gives CASSLQKNTEAFF. The full variable domain, in which reference TRBV19 and TRBJ1-1 provide the parts outside the CDR3, is DGGITQSPKYLFRKEGQNVTLSCEQNLNHDAMYWYRQDPGQGLRLIYYSQIVNDFQKGDIAEGYSVSREKKESFPLTVTSAQKNPTAFYLCASSLQKNTEAFFGQGTRLTVV.

The chain has TRBV6-5 and TRBJ1-6; D not resolved. V lost 2 bases and J lost 7, with 12 bases in between. Germline V gene lookup returns CDR1 MNHEY and CDR2 SVGAGI. The CDR3 is 15 amino acids. CDR3 coding DNA: TGTGCCAGCAGTTACGGGGTACGGGAGAATTCACCCCTCCACTTT. Its protein is CASSYGVRENSPLHF.

This chain uses TRBV5-3 with TRBJ1-2, with 9 bases identical to TRBD1. TRBV5-3 is known as an ORF, though its function is uncertain. V shed 2 bases, J shed 7 bases, and the junction held 6 bases outside the gene matches. This CDR3 comprises 14 residues. Here the CDR3 reads CARSFGDRVGGYTF. The DNA of the CDR3 is TGTGCCAGAAGCTTTGGGGACAGGGTTGGTGGCTACACCTTC.

This chain uses TRBV12-3 or TRBV12-4 with TRBJ1-4; D may be TRBD1 (5 bases). Trimming removed 3 bases at V and 6 bases at J, with 8 bases between. The CDR3 extends over 13 amino acids. CDR3 bases: TGTGCCAGCAGTTTGGGACTGGATGAAAAACTGTTTTTT. Protein: CASSLGLDEKLFF.